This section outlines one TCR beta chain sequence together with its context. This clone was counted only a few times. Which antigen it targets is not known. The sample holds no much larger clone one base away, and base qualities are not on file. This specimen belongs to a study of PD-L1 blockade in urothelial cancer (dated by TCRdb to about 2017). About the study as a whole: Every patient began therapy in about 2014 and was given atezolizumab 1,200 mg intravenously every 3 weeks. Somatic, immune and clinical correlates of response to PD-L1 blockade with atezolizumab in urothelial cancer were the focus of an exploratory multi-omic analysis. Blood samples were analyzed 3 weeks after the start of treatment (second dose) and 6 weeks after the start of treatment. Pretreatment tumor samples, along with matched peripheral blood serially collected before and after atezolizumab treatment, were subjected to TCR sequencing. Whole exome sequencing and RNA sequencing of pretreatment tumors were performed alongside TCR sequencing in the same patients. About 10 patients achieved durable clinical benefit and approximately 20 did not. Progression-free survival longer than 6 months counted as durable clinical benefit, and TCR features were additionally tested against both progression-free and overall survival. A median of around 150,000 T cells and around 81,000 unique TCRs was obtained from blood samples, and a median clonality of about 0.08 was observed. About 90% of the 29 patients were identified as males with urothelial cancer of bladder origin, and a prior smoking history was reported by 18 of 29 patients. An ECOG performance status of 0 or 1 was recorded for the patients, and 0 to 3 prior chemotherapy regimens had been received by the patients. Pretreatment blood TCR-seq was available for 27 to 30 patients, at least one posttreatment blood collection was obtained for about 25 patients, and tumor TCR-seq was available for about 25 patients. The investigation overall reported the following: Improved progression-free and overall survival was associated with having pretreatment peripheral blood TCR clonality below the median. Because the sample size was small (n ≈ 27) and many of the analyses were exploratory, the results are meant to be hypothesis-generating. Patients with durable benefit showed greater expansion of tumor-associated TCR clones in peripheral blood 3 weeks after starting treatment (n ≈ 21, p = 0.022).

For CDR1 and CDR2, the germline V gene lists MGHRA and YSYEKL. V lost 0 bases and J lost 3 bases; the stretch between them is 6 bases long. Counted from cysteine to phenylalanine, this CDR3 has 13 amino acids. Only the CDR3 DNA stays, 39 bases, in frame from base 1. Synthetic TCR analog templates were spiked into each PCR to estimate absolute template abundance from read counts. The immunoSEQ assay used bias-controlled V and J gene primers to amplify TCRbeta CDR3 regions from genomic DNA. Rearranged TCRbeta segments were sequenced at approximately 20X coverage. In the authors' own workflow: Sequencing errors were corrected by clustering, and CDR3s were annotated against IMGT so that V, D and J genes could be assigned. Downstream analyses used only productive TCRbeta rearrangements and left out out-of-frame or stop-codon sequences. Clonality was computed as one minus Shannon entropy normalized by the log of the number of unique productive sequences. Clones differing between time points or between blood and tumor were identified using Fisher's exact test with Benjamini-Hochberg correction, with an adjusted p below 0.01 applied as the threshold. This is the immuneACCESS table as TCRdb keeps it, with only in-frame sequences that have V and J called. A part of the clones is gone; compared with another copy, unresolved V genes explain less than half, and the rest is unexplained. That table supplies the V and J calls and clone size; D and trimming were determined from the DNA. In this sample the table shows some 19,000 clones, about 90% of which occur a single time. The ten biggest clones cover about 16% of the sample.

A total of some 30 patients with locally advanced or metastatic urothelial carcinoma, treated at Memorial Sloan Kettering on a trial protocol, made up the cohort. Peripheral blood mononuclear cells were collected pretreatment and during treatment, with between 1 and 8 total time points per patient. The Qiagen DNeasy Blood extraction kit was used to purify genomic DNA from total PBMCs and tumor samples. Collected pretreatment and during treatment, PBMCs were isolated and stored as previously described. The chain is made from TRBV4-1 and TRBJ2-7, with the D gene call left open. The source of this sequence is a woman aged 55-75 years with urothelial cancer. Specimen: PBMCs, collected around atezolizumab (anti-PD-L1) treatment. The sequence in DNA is TGCGCCAGCAGCCAAGACCCCCTCTACGAGCAGTACTTC. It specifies CASSQDPLYEQYF.